The rows below give T cell receptor beta chains drawn from one sample of a study of graft-versus-host responses after intestinal transplantation. Antigens for these TCRs are unknown. Clones were read by immunoSEQ multiplex PCR, and TCRdb kept only the in-frame ones, dropping some. The repertoire holds 20,000 to 30,000 clones, about 81% seen once, with roughly 0.65% in the top ten. The sample consisted of unstimulated CD4+ T cells sorted from spleen or lymph node cells, taken before intestinal transplant. The receptors here all came from a human donor who received an intestinal transplant. CDR3s include the opening cysteine and the closing phenylalanine or tryptophan. D genes are given only for firm matches. Only some rows state a clone size, as once, few, many or a class for expanded clones.

J gene,V gene,D gene,clone size,CDR3 DNA,CDR3 protein
TRBJ2-5,TRBV7-8,-,-,TGTGCCAGCACCGTGGCCGGGGGGACCCAGTACTTC,CASTVAGGTQYF
TRBJ2-7,TRBV19,TRBD1,-,TGTGCCAGTAGTTTAGACAGGGAGTATGAGCAGTACTTC,CASSLDREYEQYF
TRBJ2-3,TRBV6-1,-,few,TGTGCCAGCAGTGATGGGTGGACCCGCACAGATACGCAGTATTTT,CASSDGWTRTDTQYF
TRBJ1-5,TRBV28,-,-,TGTGCCAGCAGTTTATGGGGGGCCCTTAATCAGCCCCAGCATTTT,CASSLWGALNQPQHF
TRBJ1-5,TRBV9,-,once,TGTGCCAGCAGCGCGGACACTAGCAATCAGCCCCAGCATTTT,CASSADTSNQPQHF
TRBJ2-7,TRBV5-1,TRBD2,-,TGCGCCAGCAGCACCGGGACTAGCGTCTACGAGCAGTACTTC,CASSTGTSVYEQYF
TRBJ2-1,TRBV4-2,TRBD2,once,TGTGCCAGCAGCCTTACTAGCGGGAGTGGAAATGAGCAGTTCTTC,CASSLTSGSGNEQFF
TRBJ2-1,TRBV6-5,TRBD2,once,TGTGCCAGCAGGGGGGGGACTACCCACAATGAGCAGTTCTTC,CASRGGTTHNEQFF
TRBJ1-5,TRBV5-1,-,-,TGCGCCAGCAGCTTGGGGGGACGTAATCAGCCCCAGCATTTT,CASSLGGRNQPQHF
TRBJ2-1,TRBV7-2,-,-,TGTGCCAGCAGCTTAGGAGGACGGATAAACAATGAGCAGTTCTTC,CASSLGGRINNEQFF
TRBJ2-7,TRBV14,TRBD2,-,TGTGCCAGCAGCCAAGGGGGTGGCGGGAGGCTCTACGAGCAGTACTTC,CASSQGGGGRLYEQYF
TRBJ2-3,TRBV6-5,-,-,TGTGCCAGCAGTGAAGGGCCGGATACGCAGTATTTT,CASSEGPDTQYF
TRBJ1-5,TRBV4-1,TRBD1,-,TGCGCCAGCAGCCAGAGGGGGCTGAGCAATCAGCCCCAGCATTTT,CASSQRGLSNQPQHF
TRBJ2-7,TRBV19,TRBD1,-,TGTGCCAGTAGTACCGTGACAGGGATCTTAACCTACGAGCAGTACTTC,CASSTVTGILTYEQYF
TRBJ1-5,TRBV28,-,-,TGTGCCAGCAGTTTGCGCAGACAGGCAGGCAATCAGCCCCAGCATTTT,CASSLRRQAGNQPQHF
TRBJ2-5,TRBV5-1,TRBD1,-,TGCGCCAGCAGCTCTACAGGGGGGGAGACCCAGTACTTC,CASSSTGGETQYF
TRBJ2-3,TRBV5-1,TRBD2,once,TGCGCCAGCAGCTCACTAGCGGGGGGGCTAGATACGCAGTATTTT,CASSSLAGGLDTQYF
TRBJ2-1,TRBV4-1,-,-,TGCGCCAGCAGCCAGCAGACCTACAATGAGCAGTTCTTC,CASSQQTYNEQFF
TRBJ1-1,TRBV28,-,-,TGTGCCAGCAGTTTGCCCAAGGGGGGGAACACTGAAGCTTTCTTT,CASSLPKGGNTEAFF
TRBJ1-2,TRBV4-1,-,-,TGCGCCAGCAGCCAAGATGCAGGCTATGGCTACACCTTC,CASSQDAGYGYTF
TRBJ2-5,TRBV4-2,TRBD2,-,TGTGCCAGCAGCCCGGGACTAGCGGGAGCAATAGAGACCCAGTACTTC,CASSPGLAGAIETQYF
TRBJ2-4,TRBV30,-,-,TGTGCCTACCTCACCGAAGCCAAAAACATTCAGTACTTC,CAYLTEAKNIQYF
TRBJ2-7,TRBV18,-,-,TGTGCCAGCTCACATAGGGGAGATTCCTACGAGCAGTACTTC,CASSHRGDSYEQYF
TRBJ1-1,TRBV6-6,-,-,TGTGCCAGCAGTTACTTGGGGAACACTGAAGCTTTCTTT,CASSYLGNTEAFF
TRBJ1-3,TRBV30,-,-,TGTGCCTGGAGTGTCTTCTCTGGAAACACCATATATTTT,CAWSVFSGNTIYF
TRBJ2-3,TRBV6-5,TRBD2,-,TGTGCCAGCAGTTACTCAGGCGGGGGGATCACAGATACGCAGTATTTT,CASSYSGGGITDTQYF
TRBJ2-7,TRBV6-5,-,-,TGTGCCAGCAGTGAACAGTTCCTAGACTACGAGCAGTACTTC,CASSEQFLDYEQYF
TRBJ2-7,TRBV7-9,-,-,TGTGCCAGCAGCTTAGCGAAAAGTGGATACGAGCAGTACTTC,CASSLAKSGYEQYF
TRBJ2-1,TRBV6-1,TRBD2,-,TGTGCCAGCCAGTGGCGGGAGCGGTCGAATGAGCAGTTCTTC,CASQWRERSNEQFF